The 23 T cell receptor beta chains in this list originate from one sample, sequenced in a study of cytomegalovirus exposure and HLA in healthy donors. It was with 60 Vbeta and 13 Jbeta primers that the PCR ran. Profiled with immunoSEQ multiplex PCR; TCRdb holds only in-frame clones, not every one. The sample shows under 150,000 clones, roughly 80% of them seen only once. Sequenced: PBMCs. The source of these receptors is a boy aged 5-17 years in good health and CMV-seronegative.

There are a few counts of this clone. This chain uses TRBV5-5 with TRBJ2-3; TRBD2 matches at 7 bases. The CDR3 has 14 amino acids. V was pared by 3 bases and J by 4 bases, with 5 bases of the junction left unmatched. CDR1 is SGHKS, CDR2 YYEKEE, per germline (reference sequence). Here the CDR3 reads CASSWGGGSDTQYF. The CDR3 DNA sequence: TGTGCCAGCAGCTGGGGCGGGGGTTCAGATACGCAGTATTTT.

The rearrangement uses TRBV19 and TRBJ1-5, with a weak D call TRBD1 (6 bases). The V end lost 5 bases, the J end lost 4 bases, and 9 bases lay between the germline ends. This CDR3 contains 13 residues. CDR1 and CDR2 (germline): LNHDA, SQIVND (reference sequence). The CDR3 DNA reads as TGTGCCAGTAGTGCTCAGGGGAATCAGCCCCAGCATTTT. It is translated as CASSAQGNQPQHF.

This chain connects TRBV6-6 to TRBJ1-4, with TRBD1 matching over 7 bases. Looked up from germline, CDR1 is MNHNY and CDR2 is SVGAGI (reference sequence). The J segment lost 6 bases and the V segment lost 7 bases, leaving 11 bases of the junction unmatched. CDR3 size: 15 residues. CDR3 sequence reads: CASTQGKGADEKLFF. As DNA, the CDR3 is TGTGCCAGCACCCAGGGGAAGGGGGCGGATGAAAAACTGTTTTTT.

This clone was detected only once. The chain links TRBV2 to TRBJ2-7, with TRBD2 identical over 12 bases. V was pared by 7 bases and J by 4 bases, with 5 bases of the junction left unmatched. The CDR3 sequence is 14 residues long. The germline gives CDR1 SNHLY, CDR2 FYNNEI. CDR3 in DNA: TGTGCCAGCAACCCGACTAGCGGGAGTTACGAGCAGTACTTC. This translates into CASNPTSGSYEQYF.

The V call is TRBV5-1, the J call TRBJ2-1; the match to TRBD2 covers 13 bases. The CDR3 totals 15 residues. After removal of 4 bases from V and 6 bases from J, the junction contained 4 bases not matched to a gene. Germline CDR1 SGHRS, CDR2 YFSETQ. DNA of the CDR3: TGCGCCAGCAGCCCACGGACTAGCGGGAGCAATGAGCAGTTCTTC. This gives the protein CASSPRTSGSNEQFF. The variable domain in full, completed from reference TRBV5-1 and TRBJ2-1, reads KAGVTQTPRYLIKTRGQQVTLSCSPISGHRSVSWYQQTPGQGLQFLFEYFSETQRNKGNFPGRFSGRQFSNSRSEMNVSTLELGDSALYLCASSPRTSGSNEQFFGPGTRLTVL.

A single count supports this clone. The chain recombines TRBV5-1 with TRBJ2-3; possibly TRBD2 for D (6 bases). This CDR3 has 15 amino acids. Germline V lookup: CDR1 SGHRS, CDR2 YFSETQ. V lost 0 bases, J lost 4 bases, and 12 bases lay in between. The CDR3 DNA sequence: TGCGCCAGCAGCTTGGATCGGGAGCGCTCAGATACGCAGTATTTT. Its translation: CASSLDRERSDTQYF.

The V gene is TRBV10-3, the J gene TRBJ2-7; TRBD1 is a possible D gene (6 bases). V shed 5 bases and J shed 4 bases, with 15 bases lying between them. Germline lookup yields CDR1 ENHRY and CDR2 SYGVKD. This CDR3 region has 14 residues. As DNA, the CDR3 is TGTGCCATCAGTCCCCATACAGGGTCGTACGAGCAGTACTTC. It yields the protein CAISPHTGSYEQYF.

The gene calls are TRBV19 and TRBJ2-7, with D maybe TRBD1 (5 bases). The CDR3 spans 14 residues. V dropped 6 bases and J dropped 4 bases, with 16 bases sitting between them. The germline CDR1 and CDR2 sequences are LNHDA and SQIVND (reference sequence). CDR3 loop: CASSTGQSQYEQYF. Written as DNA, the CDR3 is TGTGCCAGTAGCACAGGCCAGTCCCAATACGAGCAGTACTTC.

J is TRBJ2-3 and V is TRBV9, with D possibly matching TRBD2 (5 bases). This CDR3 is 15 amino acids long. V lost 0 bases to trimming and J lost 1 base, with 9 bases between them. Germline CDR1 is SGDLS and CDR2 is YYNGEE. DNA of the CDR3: TGTGCCAGCAGCGTAGGGAGGACGGGCACAGATACGCAGTATTTT. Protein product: CASSVGRTGTDTQYF.

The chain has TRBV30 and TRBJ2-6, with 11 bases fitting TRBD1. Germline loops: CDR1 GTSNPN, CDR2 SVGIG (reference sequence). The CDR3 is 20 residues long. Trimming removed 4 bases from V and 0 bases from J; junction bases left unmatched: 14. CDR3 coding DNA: TGTGCCTGGAAAACACTACCCTGGGGGACAGGGGGCTCTGGGGCCAACGTCCTGACTTTC. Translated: CAWKTLPWGTGGSGANVLTF.

In DNA form, the CDR3 reads TGCGCCAGCAGCCAAGATCCCGGGAGTAGGCCCCAGCATTTT. Encoded protein: CASSQDPGSRPQHF. V and J are TRBV4-1 and TRBJ1-5; unclear D gene. V lost 0 bases to trimming and J lost 9 bases, with 12 bases between them. Germline CDR1 reads MGHRA; CDR2 reads YSYEKL. This CDR3 is 14 amino acids long.

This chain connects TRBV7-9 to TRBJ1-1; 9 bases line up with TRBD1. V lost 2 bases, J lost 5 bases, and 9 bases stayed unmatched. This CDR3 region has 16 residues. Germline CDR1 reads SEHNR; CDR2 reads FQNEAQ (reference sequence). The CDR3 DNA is TGTGCCAGCAGCTTAACCGGGACAGGGAGGGGGACTGAAGCTTTCTTT. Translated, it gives CASSLTGTGRGTEAFF.

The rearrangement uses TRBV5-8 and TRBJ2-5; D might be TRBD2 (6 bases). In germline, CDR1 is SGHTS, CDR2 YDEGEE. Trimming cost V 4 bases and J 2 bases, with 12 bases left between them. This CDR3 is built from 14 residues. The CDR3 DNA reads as TGTGCCAGCAGCGGGGACTTTAATCAAGAGACCCAGTACTTC. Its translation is CASSGDFNQETQYF.

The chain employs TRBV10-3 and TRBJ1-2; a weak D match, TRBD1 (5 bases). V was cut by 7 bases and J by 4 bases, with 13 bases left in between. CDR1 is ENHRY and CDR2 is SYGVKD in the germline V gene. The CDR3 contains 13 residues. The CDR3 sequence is CAINPDTGYGYTF. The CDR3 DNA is TGTGCCATCAATCCGGACACGGGCTATGGCTACACCTTC.

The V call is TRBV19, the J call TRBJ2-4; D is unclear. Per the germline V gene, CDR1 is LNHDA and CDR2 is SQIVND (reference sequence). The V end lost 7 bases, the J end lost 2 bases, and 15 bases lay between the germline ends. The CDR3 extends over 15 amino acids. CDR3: CASTRKIEPKNIQYF. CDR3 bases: TGTGCCAGTACCCGAAAAATAGAGCCCAAAAACATTCAGTACTTC.

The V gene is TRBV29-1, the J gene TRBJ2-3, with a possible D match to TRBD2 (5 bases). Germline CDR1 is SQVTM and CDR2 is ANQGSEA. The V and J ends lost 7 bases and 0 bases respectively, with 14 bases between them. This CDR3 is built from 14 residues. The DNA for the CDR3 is TGCAGCGCGATTCCGTGGGAGAGCACAGATACGCAGTATTTT. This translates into CSAIPWESTDTQYF.

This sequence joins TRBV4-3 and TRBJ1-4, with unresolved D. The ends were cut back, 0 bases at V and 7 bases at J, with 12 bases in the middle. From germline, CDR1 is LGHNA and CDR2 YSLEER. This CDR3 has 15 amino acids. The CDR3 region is CASSQDRLATEKLFF. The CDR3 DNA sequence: TGCGCCAGCAGCCAAGATCGACTAGCAACTGAAAAACTGTTTTTT.

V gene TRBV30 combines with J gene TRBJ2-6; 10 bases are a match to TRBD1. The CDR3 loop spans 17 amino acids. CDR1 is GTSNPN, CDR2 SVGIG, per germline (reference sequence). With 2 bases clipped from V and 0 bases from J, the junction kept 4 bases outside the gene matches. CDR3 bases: TGTGCCTGGAGTACGGACAGGGGGTACTCTGGGGCCAACGTCCTGACTTTC. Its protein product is CAWSTDRGYSGANVLTF.

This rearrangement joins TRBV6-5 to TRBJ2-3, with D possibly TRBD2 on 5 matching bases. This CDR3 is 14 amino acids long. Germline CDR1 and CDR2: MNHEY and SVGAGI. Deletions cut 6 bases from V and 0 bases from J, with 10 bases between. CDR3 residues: CASSLEASTDTQYF. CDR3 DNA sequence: TGTGCCAGCAGCTTGGAGGCAAGCACAGATACGCAGTATTTT.

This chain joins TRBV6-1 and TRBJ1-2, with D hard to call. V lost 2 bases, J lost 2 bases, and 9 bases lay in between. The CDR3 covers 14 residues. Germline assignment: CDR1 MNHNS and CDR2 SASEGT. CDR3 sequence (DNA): TGTGCCAGCAGTGAATCCCCGTCCAACTATGGCTACACCTTC. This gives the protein CASSESPSNYGYTF.

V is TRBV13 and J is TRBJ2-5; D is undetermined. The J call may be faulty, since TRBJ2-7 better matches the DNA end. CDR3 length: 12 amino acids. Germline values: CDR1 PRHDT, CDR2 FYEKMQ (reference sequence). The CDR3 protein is CASSSSSYEQYF. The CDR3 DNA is TGTGCCAGCAGCTCGAGCTCCTACGAGCAGTACTTC.

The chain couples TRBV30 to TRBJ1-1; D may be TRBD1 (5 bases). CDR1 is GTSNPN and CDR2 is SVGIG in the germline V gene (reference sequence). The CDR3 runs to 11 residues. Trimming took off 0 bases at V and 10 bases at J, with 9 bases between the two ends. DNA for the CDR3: TGTGCCTGGAGTGTCCGAAGGGGAGCTTTCTTT. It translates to CAWSVRRGAFF.

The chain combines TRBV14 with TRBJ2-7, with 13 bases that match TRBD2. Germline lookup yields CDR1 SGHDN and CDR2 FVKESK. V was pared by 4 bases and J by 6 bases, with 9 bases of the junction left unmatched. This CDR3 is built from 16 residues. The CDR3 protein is CASSPGLAGEGREQYF. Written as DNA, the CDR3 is TGTGCCAGCAGCCCCGGACTAGCGGGAGAAGGACGCGAGCAGTACTTC.